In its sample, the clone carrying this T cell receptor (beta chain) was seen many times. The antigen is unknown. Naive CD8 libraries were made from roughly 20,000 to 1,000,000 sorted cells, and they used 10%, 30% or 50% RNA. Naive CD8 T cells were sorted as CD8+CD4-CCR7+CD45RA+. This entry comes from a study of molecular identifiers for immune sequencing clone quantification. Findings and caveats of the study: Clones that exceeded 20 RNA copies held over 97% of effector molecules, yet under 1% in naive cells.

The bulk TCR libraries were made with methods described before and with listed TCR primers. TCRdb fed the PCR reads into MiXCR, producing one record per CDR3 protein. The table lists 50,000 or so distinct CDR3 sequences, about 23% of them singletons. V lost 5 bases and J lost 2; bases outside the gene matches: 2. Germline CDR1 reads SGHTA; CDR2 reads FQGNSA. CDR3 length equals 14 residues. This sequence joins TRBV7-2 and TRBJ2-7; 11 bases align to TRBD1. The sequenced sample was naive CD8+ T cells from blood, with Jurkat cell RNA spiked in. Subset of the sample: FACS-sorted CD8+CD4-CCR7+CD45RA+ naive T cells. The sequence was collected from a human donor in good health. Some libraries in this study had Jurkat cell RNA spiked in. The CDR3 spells CASSPGQGAYEQYF. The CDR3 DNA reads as TGTGCCAGCAGCCCGGGACAGGGGGCCTACGAGCAGTACTTC.